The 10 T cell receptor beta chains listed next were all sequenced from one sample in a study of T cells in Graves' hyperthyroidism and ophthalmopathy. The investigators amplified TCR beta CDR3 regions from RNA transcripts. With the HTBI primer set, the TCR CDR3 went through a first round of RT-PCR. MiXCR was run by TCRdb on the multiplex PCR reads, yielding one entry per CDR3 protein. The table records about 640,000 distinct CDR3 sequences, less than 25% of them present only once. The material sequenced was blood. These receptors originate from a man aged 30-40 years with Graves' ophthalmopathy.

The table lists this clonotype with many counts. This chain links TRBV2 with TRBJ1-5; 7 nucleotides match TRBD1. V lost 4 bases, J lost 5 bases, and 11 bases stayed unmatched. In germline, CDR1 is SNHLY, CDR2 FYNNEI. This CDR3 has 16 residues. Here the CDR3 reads CASSGRDRAGYQPQHF. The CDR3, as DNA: TGTGCCAGCAGTGGACGCGACAGGGCTGGGTATCAGCCCCAGCATTTT.

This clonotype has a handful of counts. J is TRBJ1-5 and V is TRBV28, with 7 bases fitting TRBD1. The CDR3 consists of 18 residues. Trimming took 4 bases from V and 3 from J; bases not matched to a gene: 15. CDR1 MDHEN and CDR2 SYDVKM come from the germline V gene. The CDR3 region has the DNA TGTGCCAGCAGTTCCATGACAGGGCGACGGGATAACAATCAGCCCCAGCATTTT. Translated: CASSSMTGRRDNNQPQHF.

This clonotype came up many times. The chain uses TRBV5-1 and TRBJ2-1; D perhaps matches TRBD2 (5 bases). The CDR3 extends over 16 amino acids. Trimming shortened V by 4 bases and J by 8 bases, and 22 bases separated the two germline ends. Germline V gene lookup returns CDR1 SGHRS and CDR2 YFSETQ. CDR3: CASSLRERNPIDEQFF. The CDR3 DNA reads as TGCGCCAGCAGCCTCCGGGAACGTAACCCCATCGATGAGCAGTTCTTC.

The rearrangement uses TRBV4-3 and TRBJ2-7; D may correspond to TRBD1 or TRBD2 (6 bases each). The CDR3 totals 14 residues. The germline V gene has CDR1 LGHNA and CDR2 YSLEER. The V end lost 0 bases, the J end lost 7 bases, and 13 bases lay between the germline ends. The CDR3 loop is CASSQDWGAWEQYF. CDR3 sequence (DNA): TGCGCCAGCAGCCAAGATTGGGGGGCGTGGGAGCAGTACTTC.

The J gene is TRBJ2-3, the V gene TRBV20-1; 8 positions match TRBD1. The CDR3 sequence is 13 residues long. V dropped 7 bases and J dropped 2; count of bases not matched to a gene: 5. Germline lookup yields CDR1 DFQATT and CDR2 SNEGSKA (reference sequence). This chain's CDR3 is CSVRTGPTDTQYF. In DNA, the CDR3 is TGCAGTGTACGGACAGGGCCCACAGATACGCAGTATTTT.

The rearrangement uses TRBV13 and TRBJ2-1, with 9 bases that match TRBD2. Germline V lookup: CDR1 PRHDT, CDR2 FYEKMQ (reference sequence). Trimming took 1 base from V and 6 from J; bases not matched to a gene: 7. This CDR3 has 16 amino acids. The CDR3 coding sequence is TGTGCCAGCAGCTTAGACCTGGGACTAGCAGGCAATGAGCAGTTCTTC. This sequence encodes CASSLDLGLAGNEQFF.

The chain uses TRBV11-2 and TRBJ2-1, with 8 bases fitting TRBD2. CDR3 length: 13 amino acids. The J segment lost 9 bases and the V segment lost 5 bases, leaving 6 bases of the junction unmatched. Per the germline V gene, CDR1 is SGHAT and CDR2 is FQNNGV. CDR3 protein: CASSTGLVAEQFF. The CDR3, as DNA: TGTGCCAGCAGCACGGGACTAGTTGCTGAGCAGTTCTTC. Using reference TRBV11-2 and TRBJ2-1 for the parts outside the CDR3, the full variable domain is EAGVAQSPRYKIIEKRQSVAFWCNPISGHATLYWYQQILGQGPKLLIQFQNNGVVDDSQLPKDRFSAERLKGVDSTLKIQPAKLEDSAVYLCASSTGLVAEQFFGPGTRLTVL.

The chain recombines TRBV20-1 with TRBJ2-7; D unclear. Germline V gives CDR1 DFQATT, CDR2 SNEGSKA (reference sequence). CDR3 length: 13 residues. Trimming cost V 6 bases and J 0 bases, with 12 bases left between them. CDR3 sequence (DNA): TGCAGTGCCCTTCCTCCGCTCTCCTACGAGCAGTACTTC. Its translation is CSALPPLSYEQYF.

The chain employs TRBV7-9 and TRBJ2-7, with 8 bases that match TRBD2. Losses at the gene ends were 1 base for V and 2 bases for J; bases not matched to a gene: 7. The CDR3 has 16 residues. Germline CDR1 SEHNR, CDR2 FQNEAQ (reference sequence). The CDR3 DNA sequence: TGTGCCAGCAGCTTAGTTCCGGGAGGGCCCCCCTACGAGCAGTACTTC. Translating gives CASSLVPGGPPYEQYF.

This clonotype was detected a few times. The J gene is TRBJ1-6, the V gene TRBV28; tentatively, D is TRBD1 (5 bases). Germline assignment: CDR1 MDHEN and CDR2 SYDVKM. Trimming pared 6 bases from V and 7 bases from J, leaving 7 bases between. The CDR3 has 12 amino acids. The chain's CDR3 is CASRRTNSPLHF. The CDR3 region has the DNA TGTGCCAGCAGAAGGACAAATTCACCCCTCCACTTT. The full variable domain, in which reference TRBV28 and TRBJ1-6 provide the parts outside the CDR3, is DVKVTQSSRYLVKRTGEKVFLECVQDMDHENMFWYRQDPGLGLRLIYFSYDVKMKEKGDIPEGYSVSREKKERFSLILESASTNQTSMYLCASRRTNSPLHFGNGTRLTVT.